This TCR beta chain was recovered during a study of T cell responses to AZD1222 COVID-19 vaccine. Notes on the study in general: Clonal diversity may have been underestimated in mostly white British donors.

As regards this clone: The antigen is not known.

TCRdb's copy holds only in-frame clones and misses some; the assay was immunoSEQ multiplex PCR. The table lists over 100,000 clones, less than 90% of them singletons. The V gene's germline CDR1 is SQVTM and CDR2 ANQGSEA. This CDR3 has 12 residues. V lost 6 bases, J lost 12 bases, and 18 bases lay in between. The TCR was taken from an adult in good health. The sample here was peripheral blood, taken on day 0 of AZD1222 vaccination. The chain recombines TRBV29-1 with TRBJ2-1, with D tentatively TRBD2 (5 bases). CDR3 sequence (DNA): TGCAGCGTGGGGAGTCCAACGGAGAGGCAGTTCTTC. It yields the protein CSVGSPTERQFF.